This section outlines one T cell receptor (beta chain) sequence together with its context. MiXCR was run by TCRdb on the 5' RACE reads, yielding one entry per CDR3 protein. Among fewer than 800,000 distinct CDR3 sequences listed, under 8.5% were seen once. The trim removed 6 bases at V and 3 bases at J, leaving 10 bases unmatched. In germline, CDR1 is MDHEN, CDR2 SYDVKM. The CDR3 runs 16 residues. This record comes from a study of identical twins. These data also formed part of another study, on yellow fever vaccine responses in identical twins.

The J gene is TRBJ2-7, the V gene TRBV28; TRBD2 matches at 11 bases. The sample taken for sequencing was PBMCs. This TCR derives from a woman aged 18-29 years in good health. The CDR3 here is CASSKLGTSGHYEQYF. The CDR3 bases are TGTGCCAGCAGCAAACTCGGGACTAGCGGACACTACGAGCAGTACTTC.